This TCR beta chain was sequenced for a study of OX40 agonist ivuxolimab in advanced cancers. The study's findings and limits: Expanded clones tended on average to be more numerous among CD8+ T cells than CD4+.

Systemic immunosuppression or autoimmune disease history was grounds to exclude patients. In regard to this clone: Its antigen remains unidentified.

CDR1 and CDR2 (germline): MDHEN, SYDVKM. Trimming left V 8 bases short and J 7 bases short, with 21 bases between. The CDR3 has 15 amino acids. This table comes from immunoSEQ multiplex PCR, and its TCRdb copy is limited to in-frame clones, with some not included. The data hold around 36,000 clones, with under 85% observed a single time. The clonotype originates from an adult with an advanced solid tumor such as melanoma, head and neck, liver or kidney cancer. The chain has TRBV28 and TRBJ1-5; weak D call: TRBD1 (6 bases). The specimen comprised CD4+ or CD8+ T cells sorted from blood, sampled in a trial of the OX40 agonist ivuxolimab. The CDR3 loop reads CASGGGRGLGQPQHF. For the CDR3, the DNA is TGTGCCAGCGGGGGAGGTCGGGGGCTAGGGCAGCCCCAGCATTTT.